This TCR beta chain was observed in a study of cytomegalovirus exposure and HLA in healthy donors. Sequencing was performed with immunoSEQ multiplex PCR; in TCRdb, only in-frame clones are kept and a portion is missing. The repertoire holds roughly 70,000 clones, with around nine tenths as singletons. Points from the study as a whole: Specificity of a few CMV-associated chains for CMV antigens was verified in vitro. Overall, approximately 150 TCR beta chains were annotated as cytomegalovirus-associated.

V lost 1 base and J lost 4; bases outside the gene matches: 9. Per the germline V gene, CDR1 is MDHEN and CDR2 is SYDVKM. The CDR3 has 17 residues. With regard to this clone: What it recognizes is unknown.

The sequence derives from a woman between 18 and 30 years old in good health and CMV-seropositive. Specimen: PBMCs. This chain connects TRBV28 to TRBJ1-5, with TRBD1 matching over 8 bases. The CDR3 loop is CASSLYLGQGMNQPQHF. The CDR3, as DNA: TGTGCCAGCAGTTTATATCTTGGACAGGGAATGAATCAGCCCCAGCATTTT.